This paragraph covers one T cell receptor (beta chain) sequence. The antigen remains undetermined. This sample is part of a study of cytomegalovirus exposure and HLA in healthy donors. General study results and limits: Only CMV serostatus was available as immune exposure information.

The CDR3 consists of 15 residues. The germline V gene encodes CDR1 SGHDN and CDR2 FVKESK. J was trimmed by 5 bases and V by 3 bases; bases with no gene match: 6. In the PCR, 60 Vbeta and 13 Jbeta primers were used. As processed by the authors: Later, tens of millions of unique TCR beta chains were counted in an analysis, and about 12 million of them were shared. Sequencing was performed with immunoSEQ multiplex PCR; in TCRdb, only in-frame clones are kept and a portion is missing. The DNA was the basis for D and trimming; V, J and clone size are from that table. The sample carries some 78,000 clones, 80% recorded once.

The sample consisted of PBMCs. The chain employs TRBV14 and TRBJ1-1; TRBD1 agrees at 10 bases. The clonotype was recovered from a man aged 50 or older in good health and CMV-seropositive. The CDR3 is CASSQTGGAFTEAFF. The CDR3, as DNA: TGTGCCAGCAGCCAGACAGGGGGCGCCTTTACTGAAGCTTTCTTT.